This TCR beta chain was recorded in a study of blood T cell repertoires in COVID-19. Study overall: Donors in the United States, Italy and Spain gave samples during acute or convalescent COVID-19. The analysed material was cDNA or gDNA that came from T cells, B-cell-depleted T cells, or PBMCs.

V dropped 3 bases and J dropped 3 bases, with 9 bases sitting between them. CDR1 and CDR2 (germline): SEHNR, FQNEAQ (reference sequence). This CDR3 is built from 14 residues. Under the authors' procedure: How many nucleated cells were present was estimated from reference gene primer amplification. The data were produced by immunoSEQ multiplex PCR, yet TCRdb's version contains in-frame clones alone and is incomplete. V, J and clone size are those of that table, while D and trimming were read from the DNA. The sample shows tens of thousands of clones, approximately 88% of them seen only once. The sequence was obtained from a man aged 50-59 years with active COVID-19. The V call is TRBV7-9, the J call TRBJ2-1; the D gene is possibly TRBD2 (5 bases). Sequencing input: peripheral blood. The CDR3 DNA reads TGTGCCAGCAGCTTGGCCGGGGTCTACAATGAGCAGTTCTTC. Translated: CASSLAGVYNEQFF.